Listed below are T cell receptor beta chains from one sample, sequenced in a study of T cell responses to AZD1222 COVID-19 vaccine. Sequencing used immunoSEQ multiplex PCR; TCRdb keeps in-frame clones, though not all of them. The sample yields under 150,000 clones, 91% seen once. The source was peripheral blood, collected 28 days after the second AZD1222 dose. These receptors were collected from an adult who received the AZD1222 COVID-19 vaccine. Both conserved end residues are part of each CDR3. D genes are given only for firm matches. Not all rows give a size; the values are once, few, many and, for expanded clones, a class.

clone_size	v_call	j_call	d_call	cdr3_aa	cdr3_nt
.	TRBV9	TRBJ1-1	.	CASSPIRGAEAFF	TGTGCCAGCAGCCCCATCCGAGGGGCTGAAGCTTTCTTT
.	TRBV30	TRBJ1-4	.	CAWSVKASGGEKLFF	TGTGCCTGGAGTGTAAAAGCGTCCGGTGGGGAAAAACTGTTTTTT
.	TRBV18	TRBJ1-1	.	CASSPRSGMNTEAFF	TGTGCCAGCTCACCACGATCTGGAATGAACACTGAAGCTTTCTTT
.	TRBV30	TRBJ1-5	TRBD1	CAWSVERTGGYSNQPQHF	TGTGCCTGGAGTGTTGAAAGGACAGGGGGATATAGCAATCAGCCCCAGCATTTT
.	TRBV30	TRBJ1-3	TRBD1	CAWSKGAENTIYF	TGTGCCTGGAGTAAGGGGGCGGAAAACACCATATATTTT
.	TRBV24-1	TRBJ1-1	.	CATSAGRSNTEAFF	TGTGCCACCAGTGCTGGACGTTCGAACACTGAAGCTTTCTTT
.	TRBV5-4	TRBJ2-2	TRBD2	CASSLDLAGAGELFF	TGTGCCAGCAGCTTGGATCTAGCGGGAGCCGGGGAGCTGTTTTTT
once	TRBV5-1	TRBJ1-5	TRBD1	CASSPGQGAYQPQHF	TGCGCCAGCAGCCCCGGACAGGGGGCATATCAGCCCCAGCATTTT
.	TRBV4-1	TRBJ2-7	.	CASSQELEGEQYF	TGCGCCAGCAGCCAAGAGTTGGAGGGCGAGCAGTACTTC
.	TRBV7-2	TRBJ1-3	.	CASSFDSTGNTIYF	TGTGCCAGCAGTTTTGACAGTACTGGAAACACCATATATTTT
.	TRBV9	TRBJ2-3	TRBD2	CASSLSWAGGQGDTQYF	TGTGCCAGCAGCCTCTCTTGGGCGGGAGGGCAGGGAGATACGCAGTATTTT
.	TRBV18	TRBJ1-6	.	CASSRRQAGSYNSPLHF	TGTGCCAGCTCCCGAAGACAGGCGGGCTCCTATAATTCACCCCTCCACTTT
.	TRBV6-5	TRBJ1-2	.	CASSYSVGGGYTF	TGTGCCAGCAGTTACTCGGTAGGGGGTGGCTACACCTTC
.	TRBV7-2	TRBJ1-3	.	CASSLASRGNTIYF	TGTGCCAGCAGCTTAGCGAGTCGTGGTAACACCATATATTTT
once	TRBV9	TRBJ1-4	TRBD1	CASSETGTANEKLFF	TGTGCCAGCAGCGAGACCGGGACAGCCAATGAAAAACTGTTTTTT
.	TRBV11-2	TRBJ2-2	.	CASSLEGWRANTGELFF	TGTGCCAGCAGCTTAGAGGGGTGGCGAGCGAACACCGGGGAGCTGTTTTTT
.	TRBV30	TRBJ1-2	.	CACPRVTNGYTF	TGTGCCTGCCCGAGGGTGACTAATGGCTACACCTTC
.	TRBV11-1	TRBJ1-1	.	CASSWTDTEAFF	TGTGCCAGCAGTTGGACGGACACTGAAGCTTTCTTT
.	TRBV20-1	TRBJ2-1	.	CSAALGTEQFF	TGCAGTGCTGCCCTCGGGACGGAGCAGTTCTTC
.	TRBV28	TRBJ2-5	.	CASSSGVQETQYF	TGTGCCAGCAGTTCGGGAGTCCAAGAGACCCAGTACTTC
.	TRBV18	TRBJ1-5	TRBD1	CASSLDRGTQPQHF	TGTGCCAGCTCACTGGACAGGGGGACTCAGCCCCAGCATTTT
.	TRBV29-1	TRBJ1-3	.	CSASPGRSGNTIYF	TGCAGCGCTTCGCCCGGACGCTCTGGAAACACCATATATTTT
once	TRBV6-1	TRBJ2-3	.	CASSARDTRLSTDTQYF	TGTGCCAGCAGTGCACGGGACACCCGCCTTAGCACAGATACGCAGTATTTT
.	TRBV7-3	TRBJ2-3	.	CASSLGSSTDTQYF	TGTGCCAGCAGCTTAGGGTCTAGCACAGATACGCAGTATTTT
.	TRBV7-9	TRBJ1-4	.	CASSLGGVNEKLFF	TGTGCCAGCAGCTTAGGGGGGGTTAATGAAAAACTGTTTTTT
.	TRBV4-3	TRBJ1-2	.	CASSQEIRGSNYGYTF	TGCGCCAGCAGCCAAGAGATAAGGGGTTCTAACTATGGCTACACCTTC
.	TRBV27	TRBJ1-6	.	CASSLSQPVSSPLHF	TGTGCCAGCAGTTTAAGTCAGCCCGTATCTTCACCCCTCCACTTT
.	TRBV18	TRBJ1-6	TRBD1	CASSPTGGTSPLHF	TGTGCCAGCTCACCAACAGGGGGCACTTCACCCCTCCACTTT
.	TRBV5-1	TRBJ2-2	TRBD1	CASSLQGAGELFF	TGCGCCAGCAGCCTACAGGGGGCCGGGGAGCTGTTTTTT
.	TRBV21-1	TRBJ1-4	.	CASSRGQENEKLFF	TGTGCCAGCAGCAGGGGCCAGGAGAATGAAAAACTGTTTTTT
.	TRBV6-1	TRBJ1-6	TRBD1	CASSDHPLTGRGEMNSPLHF	TGTGCCAGCAGTGATCACCCCTTGACAGGGAGAGGGGAAATGAATTCACCCCTCCACTTT
.	TRBV6-5	TRBJ1-2	.	CASSHGGASNYGYTF	TGTGCCAGCAGTCATGGGGGGGCTTCAAACTATGGCTACACCTTC
.	TRBV6-1	TRBJ1-2	TRBD1	CASSEGTGGSYGYTF	TGTGCCAGCAGTGAAGGGACAGGGGGGTCCTATGGCTACACCTTC
.	TRBV7-3	TRBJ2-1	.	CASSATSNNEQFF	TGTGCCAGCAGCGCAACTAGCAACAATGAGCAGTTCTTC
once	TRBV6-5	TRBJ2-3	.	CASIYRAFSTDTQYF	TGTGCCAGCATTTACCGGGCTTTTAGCACAGATACGCAGTATTTT
.	TRBV4-1	TRBJ1-2	.	CASSQVNKGGNGYTF	TGCGCCAGCAGCCAAGTCAACAAGGGCGGTAATGGCTACACCTTC
.	TRBV5-5	TRBJ2-4	.	CASSSARALASIQYF	TGTGCCAGCAGTTCGGCCAGGGCCTTGGCATCCATTCAGTACTTC
.	TRBV19	TRBJ2-2	.	CASSMGSRATGELFF	TGTGCCAGTAGTATGGGCTCCCGCGCTACCGGGGAGCTGTTTTTT
.	TRBV4-2	TRBJ2-7	.	CASSQGIGVSEQYF	TGTGCCAGCAGCCAAGGGATAGGGGTTTCCGAGCAGTACTTC
.	TRBV20-1	TRBJ2-5	TRBD1	CSASPPTKGAPETQYF	TGCAGTGCTAGTCCTCCCACCAAGGGGGCTCCAGAGACCCAGTACTTC
.	TRBV10-3	TRBJ2-4	.	CAISESGGRAGNIQYF	TGTGCCATCAGTGAGTCAGGGGGAAGGGCTGGAAACATTCAGTACTTC
.	TRBV18	TRBJ2-5	.	CASSPMGPMETQYF	TGTGCCAGCTCACCAATGGGCCCGATGGAGACCCAGTACTTC
.	TRBV25-1	TRBJ2-5	.	CASTGPRETQYF	TGTGCCAGCACGGGACCTCGGGAGACCCAGTACTTC
.	TRBV19	TRBJ1-1	.	CATMEFGRPTEAFF	TGTGCCACAATGGAATTTGGACGGCCGACTGAAGCTTTCTTT
.	TRBV18	TRBJ2-5	TRBD1	CASSPRQGETQYF	TGTGCCAGCTCGCCCCGACAGGGCGAGACCCAGTACTTC
.	TRBV14	TRBJ2-4	.	CASSQVTRGRNIQYF	TGTGCCAGCAGCCAAGTCACCAGGGGCCGGAACATTCAGTACTTC
.	TRBV30	TRBJ1-2	.	CAWSLVDFYGYTF	TGTGCCTGGAGTCTAGTGGACTTCTATGGCTACACCTTC
.	TRBV9	TRBJ1-1	TRBD1	CASSETPGGEWDEAFF	TGTGCCAGCAGCGAGACCCCAGGGGGAGAATGGGATGAAGCTTTCTTT
.	TRBV5-1	TRBJ1-2	.	CASSSQTVVEGYTF	TGCGCCAGCAGCTCCCAAACAGTGGTAGAGGGCTACACCTTC
.	TRBV19	TRBJ1-4	.	CASSISVSTNEKLFF	TGTGCCAGTAGTATATCAGTCTCCACTAATGAAAAACTGTTTTTT
.	TRBV5-6	TRBJ1-6	.	CASTPSWGSFGSPLHF	TGTGCCAGCACCCCTTCTTGGGGCAGCTTCGGATCACCCCTCCACTTT
.	TRBV24-1	TRBJ1-2	TRBD1	CATSTTGLTYGYTF	TGTGCCACCAGTACGACAGGGTTGACCTATGGCTACACCTTC
.	TRBV6-4	TRBJ2-2	TRBD2	CASSDSSGSTGELFF	TGTGCCAGCAGTGACTCTAGCGGGAGCACCGGGGAGCTGTTTTTT
.	TRBV6-4	TRBJ2-3	TRBD1	CASRPGQIITDTQYF	TGTGCCAGCAGGCCGGGACAGATCATCACAGATACGCAGTATTTT
.	TRBV19	TRBJ1-2	.	CASSPVVGLGYTF	TGTGCCAGTAGTCCGGTAGTGGGGTTGGGCTACACCTTC
.	TRBV5-1	TRBJ2-1	TRBD2	CASSLAERGDYNEQFF	TGCGCCAGCAGCTTGGCCGAGCGGGGGGATTACAATGAGCAGTTCTTC
.	TRBV21-1	TRBJ2-1	.	CASNILREGLWNEQFF	TGTGCCAGCAACATTTTGCGGGAGGGCCTGTGGAATGAGCAGTTCTTC
.	TRBV2	TRBJ2-5	TRBD2	CASRTLGGETQYF	TGTGCCAGCAGAACCCTCGGGGGGGAGACCCAGTACTTC
.	TRBV19	TRBJ1-2	.	CASSIDRLNYGYTF	TGTGCCAGTAGTATTGACAGGCTTAACTATGGCTACACCTTC
.	TRBV11-2	TRBJ1-1	TRBD1	CASSSGQGRVNTEAFF	TGTGCCAGCAGCTCCGGACAGGGGAGGGTAAACACTGAAGCTTTCTTT